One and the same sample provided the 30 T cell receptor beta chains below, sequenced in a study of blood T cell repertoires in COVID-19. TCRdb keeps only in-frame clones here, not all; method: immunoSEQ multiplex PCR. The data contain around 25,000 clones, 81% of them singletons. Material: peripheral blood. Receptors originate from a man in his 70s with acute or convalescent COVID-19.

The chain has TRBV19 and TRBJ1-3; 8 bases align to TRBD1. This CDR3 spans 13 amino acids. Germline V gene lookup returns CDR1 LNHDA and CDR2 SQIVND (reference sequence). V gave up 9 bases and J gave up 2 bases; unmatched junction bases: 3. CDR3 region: CASPDRAGNTIYF. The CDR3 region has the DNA TGTGCCAGCCCGGACAGGGCTGGAAACACCATATATTTT.

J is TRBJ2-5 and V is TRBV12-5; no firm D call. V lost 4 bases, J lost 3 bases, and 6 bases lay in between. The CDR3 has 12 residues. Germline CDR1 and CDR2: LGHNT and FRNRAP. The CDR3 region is CASGYVEETQYF. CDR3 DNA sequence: TGTGCTAGTGGTTATGTAGAAGAGACCCAGTACTTC.

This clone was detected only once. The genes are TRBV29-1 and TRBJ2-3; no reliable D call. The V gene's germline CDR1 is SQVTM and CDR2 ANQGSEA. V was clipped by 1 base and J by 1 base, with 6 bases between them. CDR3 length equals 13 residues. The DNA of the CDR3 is TGCAGCGTTGAAGCGGGTCGCACAGATACGCAGTATTTT. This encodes CSVEAGRTDTQYF.

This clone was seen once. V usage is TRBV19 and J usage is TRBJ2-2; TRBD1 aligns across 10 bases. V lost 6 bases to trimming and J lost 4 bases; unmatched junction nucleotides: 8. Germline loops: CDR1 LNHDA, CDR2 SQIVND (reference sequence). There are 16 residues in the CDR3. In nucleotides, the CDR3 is TGTGCCAGTAGCCCGACAGGGGGCTTTACCACCGGGGAGCTGTTTTTT. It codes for CASSPTGGFTTGELFF.

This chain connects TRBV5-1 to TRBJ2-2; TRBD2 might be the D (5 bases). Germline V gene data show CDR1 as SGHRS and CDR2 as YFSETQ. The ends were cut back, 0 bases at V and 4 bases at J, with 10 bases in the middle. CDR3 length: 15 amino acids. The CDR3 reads CASSLDSAFTGELFF. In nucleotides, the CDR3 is TGCGCCAGCAGCTTGGATAGCGCATTCACCGGGGAGCTGTTTTTT.

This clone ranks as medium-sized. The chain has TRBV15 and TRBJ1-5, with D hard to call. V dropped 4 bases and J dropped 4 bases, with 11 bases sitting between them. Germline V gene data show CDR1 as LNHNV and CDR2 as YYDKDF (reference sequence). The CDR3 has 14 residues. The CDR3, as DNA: TGTGCCACCAGCACCGGGGTAGGGAATCAGCCCCAGCATTTT. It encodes CATSTGVGNQPQHF.

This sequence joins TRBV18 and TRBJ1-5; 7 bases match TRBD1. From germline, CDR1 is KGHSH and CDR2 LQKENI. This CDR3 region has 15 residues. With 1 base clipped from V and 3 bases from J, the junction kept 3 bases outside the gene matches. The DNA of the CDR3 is TGTGCCAGCTCACCACGGGACAGAGTCAATCAGCCCCAGCATTTT. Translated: CASSPRDRVNQPQHF. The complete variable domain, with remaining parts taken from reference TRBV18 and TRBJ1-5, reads NAGVMQNPRHLVRRRGQEARLRCSPMKGHSHVYWYRQLPEEGLKFMVYLQKENIIDESGMPKERFSAEFPKEGPSILRIQQVVRGDSAAYFCASSPRDRVNQPQHFGDGTRLSIL.

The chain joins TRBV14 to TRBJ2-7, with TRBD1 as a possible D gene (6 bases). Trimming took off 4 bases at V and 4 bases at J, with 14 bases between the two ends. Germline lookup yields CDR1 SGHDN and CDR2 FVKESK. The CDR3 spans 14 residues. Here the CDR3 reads CASSPARGGYEQYF. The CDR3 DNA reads TGTGCCAGCAGCCCGGCCAGGGGTGGGTACGAGCAGTACTTC.

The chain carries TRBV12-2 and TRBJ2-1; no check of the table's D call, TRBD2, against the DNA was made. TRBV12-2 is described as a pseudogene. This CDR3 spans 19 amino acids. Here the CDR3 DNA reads TGTGCAAGTCGCTTACCCTCATCCGCTAGCGGGAGCTCCTACAATGAGCAGTTCTTC. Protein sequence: CASRLPSSASGSSYNEQFF.

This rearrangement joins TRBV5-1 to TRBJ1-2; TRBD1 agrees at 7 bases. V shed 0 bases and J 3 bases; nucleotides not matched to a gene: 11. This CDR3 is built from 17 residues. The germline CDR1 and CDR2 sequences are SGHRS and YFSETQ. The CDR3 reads CASSLEGSGQMYYGYTF. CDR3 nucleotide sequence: TGCGCCAGCAGCTTGGAGGGTTCGGGACAGATGTACTATGGCTACACCTTC.

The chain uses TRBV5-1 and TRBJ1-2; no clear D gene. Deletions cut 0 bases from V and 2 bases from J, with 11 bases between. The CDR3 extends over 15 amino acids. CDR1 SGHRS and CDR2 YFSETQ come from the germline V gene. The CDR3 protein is CASSLASAGNYGYTF. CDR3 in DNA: TGCGCCAGCAGCTTGGCCTCGGCCGGGAACTATGGCTACACCTTC.

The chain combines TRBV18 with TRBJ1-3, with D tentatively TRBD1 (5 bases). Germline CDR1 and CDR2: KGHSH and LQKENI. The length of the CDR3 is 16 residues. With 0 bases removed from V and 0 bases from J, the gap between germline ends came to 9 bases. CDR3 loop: CASSPPGRASGNTIYF. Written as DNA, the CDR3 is TGTGCCAGCTCACCACCGGGCAGGGCCTCTGGAAACACCATATATTTT.

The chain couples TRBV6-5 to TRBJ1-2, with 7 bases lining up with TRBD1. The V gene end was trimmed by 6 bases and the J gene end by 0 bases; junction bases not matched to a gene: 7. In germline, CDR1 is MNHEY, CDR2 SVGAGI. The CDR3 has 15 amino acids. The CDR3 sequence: CASRPPGQSNYGYTF. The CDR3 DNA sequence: TGTGCCAGCAGGCCTCCGGGACAGTCTAACTATGGCTACACCTTC.

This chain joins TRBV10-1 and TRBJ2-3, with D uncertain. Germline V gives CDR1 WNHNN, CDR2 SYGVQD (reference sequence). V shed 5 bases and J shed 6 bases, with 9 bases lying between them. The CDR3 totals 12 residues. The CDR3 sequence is CASSPDGDTQYF. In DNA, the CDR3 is TGCGCCAGCAGTCCCGACGGGGATACGCAGTATTTT.

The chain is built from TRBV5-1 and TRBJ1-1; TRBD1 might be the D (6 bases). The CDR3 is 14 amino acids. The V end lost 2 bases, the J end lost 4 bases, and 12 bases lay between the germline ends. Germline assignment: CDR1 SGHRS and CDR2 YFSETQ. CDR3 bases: TGCGCCAGCAGCTTACAAGTGGGGGCCACTGAAGCTTTCTTT. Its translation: CASSLQVGATEAFF.

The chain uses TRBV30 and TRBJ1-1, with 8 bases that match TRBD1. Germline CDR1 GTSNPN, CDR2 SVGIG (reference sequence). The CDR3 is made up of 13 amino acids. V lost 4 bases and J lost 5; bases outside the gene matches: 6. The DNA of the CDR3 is TGTGCCTGGAACAGGGGGGGCTTTACTGAAGCTTTCTTT. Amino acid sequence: CAWNRGGFTEAFF.

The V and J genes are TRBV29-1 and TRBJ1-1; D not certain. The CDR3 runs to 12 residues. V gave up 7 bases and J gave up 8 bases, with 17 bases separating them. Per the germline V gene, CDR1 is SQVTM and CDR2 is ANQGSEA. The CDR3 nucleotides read TGCAGCGGGGCACATGGAGGCCTCGAAGCTTTCTTT. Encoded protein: CSGAHGGLEAFF. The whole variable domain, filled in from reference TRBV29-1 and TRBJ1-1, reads SAVISQKPSRDICQRGTSLTIQCQVDSQVTMMFWYRQQPGQSLTLIATANQGSEATYESGFVIDKFPISRPNLTFSTLTVSNMSPEDSSIYLCSGAHGGLEAFFGQGTRLTVV.

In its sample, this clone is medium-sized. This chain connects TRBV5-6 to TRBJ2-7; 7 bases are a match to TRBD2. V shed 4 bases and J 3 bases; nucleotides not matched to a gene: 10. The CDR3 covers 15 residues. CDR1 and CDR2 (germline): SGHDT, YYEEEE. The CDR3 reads CASSGATSVNYEQYF. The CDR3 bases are TGTGCCAGCAGCGGGGCTACTAGCGTAAACTACGAGCAGTACTTC.

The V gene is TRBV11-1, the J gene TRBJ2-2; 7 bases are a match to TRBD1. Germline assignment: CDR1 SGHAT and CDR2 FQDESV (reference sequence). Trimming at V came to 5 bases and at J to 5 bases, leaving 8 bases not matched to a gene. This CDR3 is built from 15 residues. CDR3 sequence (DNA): TGTGCCAGCAGCCCACCCTTACAGGGGACCGGGGAGCTGTTTTTT. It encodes CASSPPLQGTGELFF.

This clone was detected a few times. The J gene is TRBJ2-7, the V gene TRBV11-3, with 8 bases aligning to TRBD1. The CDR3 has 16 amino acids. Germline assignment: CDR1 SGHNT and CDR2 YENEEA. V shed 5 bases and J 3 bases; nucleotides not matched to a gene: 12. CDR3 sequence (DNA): TGTGCCAGCAGCCCAGACGGACAGGGCGGTTTCTACGAGCAGTACTTC. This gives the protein CASSPDGQGGFYEQYF.

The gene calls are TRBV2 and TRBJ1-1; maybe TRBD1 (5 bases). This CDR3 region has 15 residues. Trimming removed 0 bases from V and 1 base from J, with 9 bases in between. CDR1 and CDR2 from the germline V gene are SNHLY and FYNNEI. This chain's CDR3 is CASSEARGENTEAFF. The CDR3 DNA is TGTGCCAGCAGTGAAGCTCGGGGGGAGAACACTGAAGCTTTCTTT.

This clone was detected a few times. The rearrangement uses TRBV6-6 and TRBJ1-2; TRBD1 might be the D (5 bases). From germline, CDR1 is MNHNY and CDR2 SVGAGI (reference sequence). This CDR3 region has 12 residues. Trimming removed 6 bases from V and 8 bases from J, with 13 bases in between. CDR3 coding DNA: TGTGCCAGCAGCTACGGGACTCTCGGCTACACCTTC. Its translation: CASSYGTLGYTF.

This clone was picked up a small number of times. The CDR3 is CASSKGAWRTDTQYF. The CDR3, as DNA: TGTGCCAGCAGCAAGGGGGCCTGGCGCACAGATACGCAGTATTTT. The chain has TRBV21-1 and TRBJ2-3; TRBD1 was called by the table and not checked on the DNA. TRBV21-1 is described as a pseudogene. CDR3 length: 15 amino acids.

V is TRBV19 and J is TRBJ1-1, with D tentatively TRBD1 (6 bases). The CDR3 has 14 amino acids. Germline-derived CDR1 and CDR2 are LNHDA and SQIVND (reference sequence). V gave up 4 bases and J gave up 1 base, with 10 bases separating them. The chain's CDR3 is CASSRGQGNTEAFF. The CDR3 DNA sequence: TGTGCCAGTAGTAGGGGGCAGGGGAACACTGAAGCTTTCTTT.

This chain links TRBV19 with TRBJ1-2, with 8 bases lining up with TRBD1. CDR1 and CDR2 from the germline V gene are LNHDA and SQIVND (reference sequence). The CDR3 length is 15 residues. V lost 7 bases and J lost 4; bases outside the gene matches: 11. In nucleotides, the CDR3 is TGTGCCAGTACCGGGACAGGCTCACCTACCTATGGCTACACCTTC. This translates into CASTGTGSPTYGYTF.

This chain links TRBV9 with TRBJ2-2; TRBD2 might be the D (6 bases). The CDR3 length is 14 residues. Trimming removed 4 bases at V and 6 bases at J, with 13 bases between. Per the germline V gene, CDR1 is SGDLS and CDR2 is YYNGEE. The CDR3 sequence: CASSPSREAGELFF. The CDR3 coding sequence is TGTGCCAGCAGCCCATCCAGGGAGGCCGGGGAGCTGTTTTTT. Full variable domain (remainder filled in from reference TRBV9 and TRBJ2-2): DSGVTQTPKHLITATGQRVTLRCSPRSGDLSVYWYQQSLDQGLQFLIQYYNGEERAKGNILERFSAQQFPDLHSELNLSSLELGDSALYFCASSPSREAGELFFGEGSRLTVL.

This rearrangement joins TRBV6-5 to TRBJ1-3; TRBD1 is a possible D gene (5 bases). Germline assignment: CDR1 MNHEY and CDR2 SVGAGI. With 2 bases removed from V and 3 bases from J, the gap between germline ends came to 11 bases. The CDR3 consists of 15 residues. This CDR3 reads CASSYGASLGNTIYF. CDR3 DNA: TGTGCCAGCAGTTACGGGGCATCTCTTGGAAACACCATATATTTT.

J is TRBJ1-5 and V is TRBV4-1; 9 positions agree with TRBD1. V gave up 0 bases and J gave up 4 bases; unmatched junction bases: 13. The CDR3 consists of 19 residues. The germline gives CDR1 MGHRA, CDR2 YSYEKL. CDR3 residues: CASSQDSDRGAVRNQPQHF. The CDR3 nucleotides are TGCGCCAGCAGCCAAGATTCCGACAGGGGGGCGGTTAGGAATCAGCCCCAGCATTTT.

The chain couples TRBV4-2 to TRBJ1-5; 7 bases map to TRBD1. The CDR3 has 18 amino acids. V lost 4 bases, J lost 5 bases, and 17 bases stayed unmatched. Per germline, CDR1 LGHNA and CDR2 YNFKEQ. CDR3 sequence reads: CASSPNSQGWAVDQPQHF. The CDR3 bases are TGTGCCAGCAGCCCGAATTCACAGGGGTGGGCGGTCGATCAGCCCCAGCATTTT.

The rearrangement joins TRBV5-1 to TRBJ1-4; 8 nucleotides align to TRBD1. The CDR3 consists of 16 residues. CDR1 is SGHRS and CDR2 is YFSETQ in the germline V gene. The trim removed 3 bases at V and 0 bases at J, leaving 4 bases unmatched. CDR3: CASSSTGATTNEKLFF. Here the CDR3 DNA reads TGCGCCAGCAGCTCGACAGGGGCCACAACTAATGAAAAACTGTTTTTT.